Each of the 25 T cell receptor beta chains below was sequenced from the same sample in a study of blood T cell repertoires in COVID-19. Measured with immunoSEQ multiplex PCR; TCRdb has only the in-frame clones, and not every one. The table records fewer than 200,000 clones, around 88% of them present only once. The sequenced sample was PBMCs or T cells enriched from blood (not recorded which). Receptors were obtained from a woman aged 45-65 years in a cohort exposed to, infected with or recovered from COVID-19 (not recorded which).

As DNA, the CDR3 is TGTGCCAGCAGCCATAGCGGGGGGAAAACAGATACGCAGTATTTT. Its protein product is CASSHSGGKTDTQYF. The chain carries TRBV3-1 (or the pseudogene TRBV3-2) and TRBJ2-3, with 10 positions matching TRBD2. The CDR3 extends over 15 amino acids. With V trimmed by 3 bases and J by 3 bases, 3 bases remained unmatched. Germline loops: CDR1 LGHDT, CDR2 YNNKEL (reference sequence).

The rearrangement uses TRBV5-4 and TRBJ1-2, with D possibly TRBD1 on 5 matching bases. Trimming removed 2 bases from V and 5 bases from J, with 13 bases in between. Germline V gene data show CDR1 as SGHNT and CDR2 as YYREEE (reference sequence). This CDR3 has 14 residues. The CDR3 loop is CASSFTVQGYGYTF. The CDR3 DNA reads as TGTGCCAGCAGCTTTACGGTCCAGGGTTATGGCTACACCTTC.

The chain uses TRBV6-5 and TRBJ1-5, with 7 bases matching TRBD1. Germline V lookup: CDR1 MNHEY, CDR2 SVGAGI. V trimming: 6 bases; J trimming: 3 bases; junction bases outside the gene matches: 5. There are 14 residues in the CDR3. The CDR3 DNA is TGTGCCAGCAGCCAAGACAGGGCCAATCAGCCCCAGCATTTT. As protein: CASSQDRANQPQHF.

This chain connects TRBV3-1 (or the pseudogene TRBV3-2) to TRBJ2-5; weak D call: TRBD2 (5 bases). Germline V gene data show CDR1 as LGHDT and CDR2 as YNNKEL (reference sequence). The V end lost 1 base, the J end lost 9 bases, and 12 bases lay between the germline ends. The CDR3 contains 13 residues. In nucleotides, the CDR3 is TGTGCCAGCAGCCAAGGTCCCCCCGGGGCCCAGTACTTC. As protein: CASSQGPPGAQYF.

This clone was observed at least ten times. The J gene is TRBJ2-1, the V gene TRBV4-2; D remains unclear. Germline lookup yields CDR1 LGHNA and CDR2 YNFKEQ. V dropped 0 bases and J dropped 6 bases, with 12 bases sitting between them. This CDR3 comprises 15 residues. The CDR3 region has the DNA TGTGCCAGCAGCCAAGAATTTTGGCCCACCAATGAGCAGTTCTTC. It specifies CASSQEFWPTNEQFF.

The chain couples TRBV29-1 to TRBJ2-5, with 10 bases fitting TRBD2. The CDR3 is 20 residues long. V gave up 5 bases and J gave up 4 bases; unmatched junction bases: 25. CDR1 is SQVTM and CDR2 is ANQGSEA in the germline V gene. CDR3 nucleotides: TGCAGCGTTACCCCCAGACCGACAGGCGGGACTAGCGTCACGGGAGAGACCCAGTACTTC. Its protein product is CSVTPRPTGGTSVTGETQYF.

The J gene is TRBJ1-4, the V gene TRBV6-5; D call uncertain. This CDR3 comprises 12 residues. Germline CDR1 is MNHEY and CDR2 is SVGAGI. The germline V and J ends were trimmed by 5 bases and 10 bases, with 11 bases remaining between them. This CDR3 reads CASSPQAGKLFF. DNA for the CDR3: TGTGCCAGCAGTCCCCAGGCTGGAAAACTGTTTTTT.

J is TRBJ2-3 and V is TRBV6-5; 8 bases line up with TRBD1. This CDR3 is built from 14 residues. V lost 5 bases to trimming and J lost 3 bases; unmatched junction nucleotides: 4. CDR1 MNHEY and CDR2 SVGAGI come from the germline V gene. CDR3 sequence: CASSRGQGTDTQYF. In nucleotides, the CDR3 is TGTGCCAGCAGTCGCGGACAGGGTACAGATACGCAGTATTTT.

The V gene is TRBV6-4, the J gene TRBJ2-1; TRBD2 aligns across 8 bases. Germline V lookup: CDR1 MRHNA, CDR2 SNTAGT. The CDR3 sequence is 16 residues long. V lost 0 bases, J lost 3 bases, and 4 bases stayed unmatched. The CDR3 loop reads CASSDSKAGGYNEQFF. CDR3 in DNA: TGTGCCAGCAGTGACTCGAAGGCGGGGGGCTACAATGAGCAGTTCTTC.

In this sample, this clone turned up a few times. This sequence joins TRBV12-1 and TRBJ2-3; the D call of TRBD2 is as the table states it, not checked on the DNA. TRBV12-1 is assigned pseudogene status. This CDR3 is built from 15 residues. The CDR3 loop is CASSAQRGAVITQYF. DNA of the CDR3: TGTGCCAGCAGCGCCCAGCGGGGGGCGGTAATCACGCAGTATTTT.

The genes are TRBV7-9 and TRBJ2-1; no clear D. The CDR3 spans 14 residues. Trimming pared 1 base from V and 2 bases from J, leaving 6 bases between. Germline V gene sequence: CDR1 SEHNR, CDR2 FQNEAQ (reference sequence). The chain's CDR3 is CASSLDATYNEQFF. The CDR3 bases are TGTGCCAGCAGCTTAGATGCTACCTACAATGAGCAGTTCTTC.

The chain recombines TRBV7-9 with TRBJ2-5, with TRBD2 identical over 7 bases. V lost 2 bases, J lost 0 bases, and 3 bases stayed unmatched. CDR1 is SEHNR, CDR2 FQNEAQ, per germline (reference sequence). This CDR3 spans 15 amino acids. In DNA, the CDR3 is TGTGCCAGCAGCTTACAACTAGCGCACCAAGAGACCCAGTACTTC. Translating gives CASSLQLAHQETQYF.

This chain uses TRBV5-6 with TRBJ2-3; D is perhaps TRBD1 (6 bases). The CDR3 has 18 residues. V was trimmed by 2 bases and J by 2 bases, leaving 21 bases between them. Germline CDR1 is SGHDT and CDR2 is YYEEEE. CDR3 sequence: CASSLHTSRGGNTDTQYF. The CDR3 DNA follows: TGTGCCAGCAGCTTACATACCTCCCGAGGGGGAAACACAGATACGCAGTATTTT.

The rearrangement joins TRBV18 to TRBJ1-2; D is unresolved. The CDR3 length is 15 residues. Trimming removed 3 bases from V and 0 bases from J, with 11 bases in between. The V gene's germline CDR1 is KGHSH and CDR2 LQKENI. CDR3 protein: CASSPEAVSNYGYTF. CDR3 DNA sequence: TGTGCCAGCTCACCCGAGGCGGTCTCTAACTATGGCTACACCTTC. The full variable domain, rest sourced from reference TRBV18 and TRBJ1-2, is NAGVMQNPRHLVRRRGQEARLRCSPMKGHSHVYWYRQLPEEGLKFMVYLQKENIIDESGMPKERFSAEFPKEGPSILRIQQVVRGDSAAYFCASSPEAVSNYGYTFGSGTRLTVV.

The V call is TRBV2, the J call TRBJ1-4, with TRBD1 matching over 9 bases. The CDR3 extends over 14 amino acids. After removal of 7 bases from V and 6 bases from J, the junction contained 6 bases not matched to a gene. The V gene's germline CDR1 is SNHLY and CDR2 FYNNEI. CDR3 loop: CASNPDRGYEKLFF. CDR3 in DNA: TGTGCCAGCAACCCGGACAGGGGTTATGAAAAACTGTTTTTT.

With respect to this clone: The germline gene is not matched at one end of the junction; a read error may be the cause. The chain links TRBV2 to TRBJ2-2, with 8 bases lining up with TRBD1. This CDR3 is built from 17 residues. The germline gives CDR1 SNHLY, CDR2 FYNNEI. Here the CDR3 reads CASSVKPGQANTGELFF. CDR3 nucleotide sequence: TGTGCCAGCAGCGTAAAACCGGGACAGGCGAATACCGGGGAGCTGTTTTTT. The variable domain in full, completed from reference TRBV2 and TRBJ2-2, reads EPEVTQTPSHQVTQMGQEVILRCVPISNHLYFYWYRQILGQKVEFLVSFYNNEISEKSEIFDDQFSVERPDGSNFTLKIRSTKLEDSAMYFCASSVKPGQANTGELFFGEGSRLTVL.

The chain employs TRBV6-8 and TRBJ1-5, with unresolved D. V shed 0 bases and J shed 5 bases, with 14 bases lying between them. This CDR3 is 16 amino acids long. Germline CDR1 and CDR2: MNHGY and SAAAGT. The CDR3 here is CASSYSDSVRDQPQHF. CDR3 sequence (DNA): TGTGCCAGCAGTTACTCTGATTCGGTTAGAGATCAGCCCCAGCATTTT.

The genes are TRBV4-1 and TRBJ2-5; 9 bases are shared with TRBD1. Germline lookup yields CDR1 MGHRA and CDR2 YSYEKL. Trimming took 3 bases from V and 0 from J; bases not matched to a gene: 5. CDR3 length: 16 residues. The CDR3 loop reads CASSQGDRAYQETQYF. The CDR3 nucleotides are TGCGCCAGCAGCCAGGGGGACAGGGCGTACCAAGAGACCCAGTACTTC.

V gene TRBV7-2 combines with J gene TRBJ2-3, with a tentative D call TRBD1 (8 bases). This CDR3 region has 17 residues. Between the trimmed V and J ends, which lost 1 base and 6 bases, there was a span of 20 bases. CDR1 SGHTA and CDR2 FQGNSA come from the germline V gene. The CDR3 here is CASSLGGYRGGLDTQYF. DNA for the CDR3: TGTGCCAGCAGCTTAGGAGGGTACAGGGGGGGTTTGGATACGCAGTATTTT.

This CDR3 reads CASSLGGRGSGVVSTDTQYF. The CDR3 region has the DNA TGTGCCAGCAGCTTAGGGGGCCGAGGGTCAGGGGTCGTTAGCACAGATACGCAGTATTTT. V is TRBV7-8 and J is TRBJ2-3; D may be TRBD1 (6 bases). CDR3 length equals 20 residues. CDR1 and CDR2 (germline): SGHVS, FQNEAQ. V gave up 1 base and J gave up 0 bases, with 23 bases separating them.

This clone showed up just a few times. This rearrangement joins TRBV19 to TRBJ1-5, with D perhaps TRBD1 (5 bases). Between the trimmed V and J ends, which lost 5 bases and 4 bases, there was a span of 15 bases. The V gene's germline CDR1 is LNHDA and CDR2 SQIVND (reference sequence). The CDR3 is 15 residues long. The CDR3 sequence: CASSPPGGRNQPQHF. CDR3 DNA: TGTGCCAGTAGTCCCCCCGGGGGTAGGAATCAGCCCCAGCATTTT.

The genes are TRBV15 and TRBJ1-5, with D possibly TRBD1 on 6 matching bases. The CDR3 is made up of 20 amino acids. V was trimmed by 0 bases and J by 5 bases, leaving 26 bases between them. Germline-derived CDR1 and CDR2 are LNHNV and YYDKDF (reference sequence). CDR3 loop: CATSRDSQGIKIPLDQPQHF. The CDR3 DNA sequence: TGTGCCACCAGCAGAGATAGTCAGGGGATTAAAATTCCTCTCGATCAGCCCCAGCATTTT.

The V and J genes are TRBV19 and TRBJ2-7, with TRBD1 matching over 9 bases. Looked up from germline, CDR1 is LNHDA and CDR2 is SQIVND (reference sequence). V shed 6 bases and J 2 bases; nucleotides not matched to a gene: 11. The CDR3 contains 16 residues. The chain's CDR3 is CASRTTSGQGPYEQYF. The CDR3 DNA sequence: TGTGCCAGTAGAACCACATCAGGACAGGGGCCCTACGAGCAGTACTTC.

This sequence joins TRBV6-4 and TRBJ2-5; TRBD1 is a possible D gene (6 bases). Between the trimmed V and J ends, which lost 6 bases and 3 bases, there was a span of 14 bases. From germline, CDR1 is MRHNA and CDR2 SNTAGT. This CDR3 has 14 residues. In DNA, the CDR3 is TGTGCCAGCAGAACAGGTAGGGGGAAAGAGACCCAGTACTTC. Translating gives CASRTGRGKETQYF.

The gene calls are TRBV5-1 and TRBJ1-4; 10 bases align to TRBD1. J gave up 8 bases and V 4 bases, and 8 bases lay outside the gene matches. The CDR3 totals 15 residues. The germline gives CDR1 SGHRS, CDR2 YFSETQ. The CDR3 bases are TGCGCCAGCAGCGGGCAGGGACAGGGGCAAGAAAAACTGTTTTTT. This gives the protein CASSGQGQGQEKLFF. Filled out from reference TRBV5-1 and TRBJ1-4, the complete variable domain reads KAGVTQTPRYLIKTRGQQVTLSCSPISGHRSVSWYQQTPGQGLQFLFEYFSETQRNKGNFPGRFSGRQFSNSRSEMNVSTLELGDSALYLCASSGQGQGQEKLFFGSGTQLSVL.